This TCR beta chain originates from a study of CD8 T cells in ankylosing spondylitis. Findings of the study overall: Reportedly, disease-linked clones are significantly enriched in ankylosing spondylitis patients' matched synovial fluid. Seven to nine highly homologous variants formed a TCR beta motif that appeared characteristic of ankylosing spondylitis blood. Past studies reported some motif variants in reactive arthritis synovial fluid and blood.

This clonotype was seen a handful of times. Its matching antigen is unknown. From the 5' RACE reads, TCRdb called clonotypes with MiXCR, one entry per CDR3 protein. The repertoire holds hundreds of thousands of distinct CDR3 sequences, with around 11% as singletons. Germline V gene sequence: CDR1 SGHRS, CDR2 YFSETQ. V shed 0 bases, J shed 4 bases, and the junction held 3 bases outside the gene matches. The CDR3 length is 17 residues. Sequenced sample: blood, either unsorted or a sorted T cell fraction (not recorded which). The chain carries TRBV5-1 and TRBJ2-1; 14 bases are shared with TRBD2. This sequence was found in a male donor with ankylosing spondylitis. CDR3: CASSLGLAGGEYNEQFF. The DNA of the CDR3 is TGCGCCAGCAGCTTGGGACTAGCGGGAGGGGAATACAATGAGCAGTTCTTC.